The clone carrying this T cell receptor beta chain appeared many times. This CDR3 has 15 amino acids. Germline-derived CDR1 and CDR2 are SGHRS and YFSETQ. V gave up 0 bases and J gave up 2 bases, with 9 bases separating them. TCRdb re-derived calls from the 5' RACE reads in MiXCR, one entry per CDR3 protein. Of some 24,000 distinct CDR3 sequences in the sample, 5.5% to 8% were seen once. The sample originates from a study of neurological immune-mediated disorders. The clonotype was recovered from a woman in her 40s in good health. This chain joins TRBV5-1 and TRBJ2-1, with D unresolved. Sequenced: PBMCs. The CDR3 DNA reads TGCGCCAGCAGCTTGGTGGTCACCCCCTACAATGAGCAGTTCTTC. Translating it yields CASSLVVTPYNEQFF.